Sequencing of this T cell receptor beta chain was carried out in a study of CD8 T cells in Susac syndrome. A few counts support this clonotype. Its antigen is not known. Germline CDR1 MNHEY, CDR2 SVGEGT. V lost 10 bases and J 3 bases, leaving 10 bases between the germline ends. The CDR3 loop spans 11 amino acids. CD8+ and CD4+ T cells circulating in blood were sequenced for TCR beta. Purification of the CD8+ and CD4+ T cells relied on negative isolation, and TEMRA cells underwent FACS enrichment. Notes on the study in general: Acknowledgment was made by the study that its TCR sequencing and HLA analysis involved a relatively small number of individuals.

Reverse transcription of about 0.5 to 1 ug RNA was performed with random hexamers. TCRdb reanalysed the immunoSEQ multiplex PCR reads using MiXCR and keeps one entry per CDR3 protein. The table shows 95,000 or so distinct CDR3 sequences, with about 93% occurring only once. This chain connects TRBV6-2 or TRBV6-3 to TRBJ2-7; no reliable D call. The TCR was taken from a human donor in good health. Sequencing used CD8+ T cells from PBMCs. The CDR3 loop is CATSPLYEQYF. Written as DNA, the CDR3 is TGTGCCACCTCACCGCTCTACGAGCAGTACTTC.